A selection of T cell receptor beta chains follows, all from one sample in a study of cytomegalovirus exposure and HLA in healthy donors. Profiled with immunoSEQ multiplex PCR; TCRdb holds only in-frame clones, not every one. There are 150,000 to 180,000 clones in the sample; roughly 82% occur only once, and 6.5% to 7.5% lies in the top ten. Sequenced material: PBMCs. The receptors were gathered from a woman in her forties or fifties in good health and CMV-seropositive. Both conserved end residues are part of each CDR3. D genes are given only for firm matches. Expanded clones are given a class, and other clones once, few, many or no size at all.

d_call j_call clone_size v_call cdr3_aa cdr3_nt
NA TRBJ2-7 once TRBV11-2 CASSLAAGRLYEQYF TGTGCCAGCAGCTTAGCGGCGGGGCGCCTCTACGAGCAGTACTTC
NA TRBJ2-4 NA TRBV19 CASSTRQSLLAKNIQYF TGTGCCAGTAGTACCCGACAGTCTCTGCTAGCCAAAAACATTCAGTACTTC
NA TRBJ1-6 NA TRBV19 CASSTSGSPLHF TGTGCCAGTAGTACCAGCGGTTCACCCCTCCACTTT
NA TRBJ2-7 NA TRBV5-1 CASSSRTAPSYEQYF TGCGCCAGCAGCTCAAGGACAGCCCCCTCCTACGAGCAGTACTTC
TRBD2 TRBJ2-2 once TRBV6-6 CASTLSGGAIGELFF TGTGCCAGCACTCTGAGCGGGGGGGCCATCGGGGAGCTGTTTTTT
NA TRBJ1-6 NA TRBV10-1 CASSESVQGRRPPLHF TGCGCCAGCAGTGAGTCTGTACAGGGAAGGAGGCCACCCCTCCACTTT
TRBD2 TRBJ2-1 NA TRBV7-9 CASSLGGGEQFF TGTGCCAGCAGCTTGGGGGGAGGGGAGCAGTTCTTC
NA TRBJ1-4 NA TRBV27 CASSLARLYEKLFF TGTGCCAGCAGTTTAGCAAGACTTTATGAAAAACTGTTTTTT
NA TRBJ2-7 NA TRBV27 CASSSGYEQYF TGTGCCAGCAGTTCCGGGTACGAGCAGTACTTC
NA TRBJ2-1 once TRBV29-1 CSVDQTGTGGEQFF TGCAGCGTTGATCAGACAGGGACCGGGGGTGAGCAGTTCTTC
TRBD1 TRBJ1-1 NA TRBV5-6 CASSLRGRKTEAFF TGTGCCAGCAGCCTCAGGGGGCGCAAGACTGAAGCTTTCTTT
NA TRBJ1-2 NA TRBV27 CASSSNGYGYTF TGTGCCAGCAGTTCTAATGGCTATGGCTACACCTTC
TRBD1 TRBJ2-5 NA TRBV7-2 CASSRIHRGPQETQYF TGTGCCAGCAGCCGCATACACAGGGGCCCCCAAGAGACCCAGTACTTC
NA TRBJ2-3 NA TRBV5-1 CASSSTGTPEDTQYF TGCGCCAGCAGCTCCACCGGGACACCTGAGGATACGCAGTATTTT
NA TRBJ2-3 NA TRBV2 CASRGIKEAGADTQYF TGTGCCAGCAGGGGGATTAAGGAGGCCGGGGCAGATACGCAGTATTTT
TRBD1 TRBJ1-6 NA TRBV11-2 CASSSTDRENSPLHF TGTGCCAGCAGCTCCACCGACAGGGAAAATTCACCCCTCCACTTT
NA TRBJ1-5 NA TRBV5-4 CASSFGGFSNQPQHF TGTGCCAGCAGCTTTGGGGGGTTCAGCAATCAGCCCCAGCATTTT
NA TRBJ2-1 NA TRBV10-2 CASSPSVTYNEQFF TGCGCCAGCAGTCCTAGCGTTACCTACAATGAGCAGTTCTTC
NA TRBJ1-4 once TRBV7-9 CASSSHVKDRGEKLFF TGTGCCAGCAGCTCCCACGTCAAGGACCGGGGTGAAAAACTGTTTTTT
NA TRBJ2-3 NA TRBV7-6 CASSLVLAGSSTDTQYF TGTGCCAGCAGCTTAGTCTTGGCAGGCTCTAGCACAGATACGCAGTATTTT
NA TRBJ1-1 NA TRBV5-1 CASSLGQGIVTEAFF TGCGCCAGCAGCTTGGGGCAGGGGATAGTCACTGAAGCTTTCTTT
NA TRBJ1-2 NA TRBV6-1 CASSDRGMGNYGYTF TGTGCCAGCAGTGACAGGGGAATGGGGAACTATGGCTACACCTTC
TRBD1 TRBJ1-2 NA TRBV20-1 CSASLGGGYTF TGCAGTGCTAGTTTAGGGGGCGGCTACACCTTC
TRBD2 TRBJ2-3 NA TRBV9 CASAGGGGTDTQYF TGTGCCAGCGCCGGGGGCGGGGGGACAGATACGCAGTATTTT
NA TRBJ1-3 NA TRBV2 CASSRGTSSGNTIYF TGTGCCAGCAGCAGAGGGACTAGCTCTGGAAACACCATATATTTT
NA TRBJ1-3 many TRBV9 CASGLQGNTIYF TGTGCCAGCGGGTTACAGGGAAACACCATATATTTT
NA TRBJ2-3 few TRBV5-5 CASSTSGRGTDTQYF TGTGCCAGCAGCACCAGCGGCCGAGGCACAGATACGCAGTATTTT
NA TRBJ2-1 few TRBV2 CASSIAGYNEQFF TGTGCCAGCAGTATCGCGGGTTACAATGAGCAGTTCTTC
NA TRBJ1-6 NA TRBV5-6 CASSLIQSNSPLHF TGTGCCAGCAGCTTGATTCAGTCTAATTCACCCCTCCACTTT
TRBD1 TRBJ1-4 NA TRBV7-2 CASSLGHRGVGEKLFF TGTGCCAGCAGCTTAGGACACAGGGGAGTAGGCGAAAAACTGTTTTTT
NA TRBJ1-1 NA TRBV6-1 CASSEGSGRNF TGTGCCAGCAGTGAAGGGAGCGGGAGAAACTTT
TRBD1 TRBJ1-2 NA TRBV30 CAWEQGAGGYTF TGTGCCTGGGAACAGGGGGCGGGCGGCTACACCTTC
NA TRBJ2-7 NA TRBV11-2 CASSQGIDYEQYF TGTGCCAGCAGTCAGGGAATCGACTACGAGCAGTACTTC
TRBD2 TRBJ2-7 NA TRBV2 CASRGTSYEQYF TGTGCCAGCAGAGGGACTAGCTACGAGCAGTACTTC
TRBD2 TRBJ2-1 NA TRBV7-2 CASSLVLAGEQFF TGTGCCAGCAGCTTAGTACTAGCGGGGGAGCAGTTCTTC
TRBD2 TRBJ2-7 NA TRBV25-1 CASSTRLAGNEQYF TGTGCCAGCAGTACCAGACTAGCGGGGAACGAGCAGTACTTC
TRBD2 TRBJ2-1 NA TRBV15 CATSRGIAGGNEQFF TGTGCCACCAGCAGAGGGATAGCGGGGGGGAATGAGCAGTTCTTC
TRBD1 TRBJ2-5 NA TRBV7-2 CASRRDRQETQYF TGTGCCAGCAGAAGGGACAGGCAAGAGACCCAGTACTTC
NA TRBJ2-1 NA TRBV7-6 CASSLKPGGGDEQFF TGTGCCAGCAGCTTAAAGCCGGGGGGCGGGGATGAGCAGTTCTTC
NA TRBJ2-2 NA TRBV5-1 CASSIDSAGTGELFF TGCGCCAGCAGCATCGACTCAGCTGGCACCGGGGAGCTGTTTTTT
TRBD1 TRBJ1-1 NA TRBV4-2 CASGILQGEGTEAFF TGTGCCAGCGGAATTCTGCAGGGGGAAGGAACTGAAGCTTTCTTT
TRBD2 TRBJ2-3 NA TRBV7-2 CASSLGTTSGGTDTQYF TGTGCCAGCAGCTTAGGGACGACTAGCGGGGGAACAGATACGCAGTATTTT
TRBD1 TRBJ2-7 NA TRBV9 CASSVGGTEGYEQYF TGTGCCAGCAGCGTAGGTGGGACAGAGGGATACGAGCAGTACTTC
NA TRBJ2-7 NA TRBV7-8 CATGGTVDEQYF TGTGCCACCGGCGGGACAGTGGACGAGCAGTACTTC
TRBD1 TRBJ1-2 NA TRBV6-1 CASSPDGTGYGYTF TGTGCCAGCAGTCCCGATGGGACAGGCTATGGCTACACCTTC